This entry lists 23 T cell receptor beta chains sequenced from one sample in a study of Ad26.COV2.S vaccination and SARS-CoV-2 variants. Profiled with immunoSEQ multiplex PCR; TCRdb holds only in-frame clones, not every one. The sample consists of about 370,000 clones, 88% of them appearing once. Treatment described: roughly 18 received Ad26.COV2.S at low or high dose, single or two shots; 5 received placebo; per-sample allocation not given. Sampling occurred on day 63 after the first vaccine or placebo injection. The sample was peripheral blood, taken in a trial of Ad26.COV2.S vaccine versus placebo. These receptors all stem from a person between 18 and 60 years old who received the Ad26.COV2.S COVID-19 vaccine or a placebo.

The rearrangement uses TRBV12-3 or TRBV12-4 and TRBJ1-6; D gene ambiguous. The CDR3 runs 11 residues. V lost 7 bases and J 6 bases, leaving 4 bases between the germline ends. The CDR3 loop reads CASTPNSPLHF. CDR3 sequence (DNA): TGTGCCAGCACTCCTAATTCACCCCTCCACTTT.

The chain carries TRBV3-1 (or the pseudogene TRBV3-2) and TRBJ2-1; 11 nucleotides line up with TRBD2. Trimming took 0 bases from V and 6 from J; bases not matched to a gene: 7. In germline, CDR1 is LGHDT, CDR2 YNNKEL (reference sequence). CDR3 size: 17 residues. CDR3 bases: TGTGCCAGCAGCCAAGAAGGTAGCGGGGGGGCCTTCAATGAGCAGTTCTTC. It is translated as CASSQEGSGGAFNEQFF.

This chain joins TRBV7-9 and TRBJ2-3, with D perhaps assigned TRBD1 or TRBD2 (5 bases each). The CDR3 runs 14 residues. Germline V gene lookup returns CDR1 SEHNR and CDR2 FQNEAQ (reference sequence). V dropped 8 bases and J dropped 4 bases, with 16 bases sitting between them. This chain's CDR3 is CASEFPGSADTQYF. DNA for the CDR3: TGTGCCAGCGAATTTCCAGGGAGCGCAGATACGCAGTATTTT.

This chain connects TRBV9 to TRBJ2-7, with D perhaps matching TRBD1 (5 bases). The CDR3 loop spans 14 amino acids. The germline V and J ends were trimmed by 0 bases and 2 bases, with 9 bases remaining between them. CDR1 is SGDLS, CDR2 YYNGEE, per germline. The CDR3 loop is CASSVAPTAYEQYF. In DNA, the CDR3 is TGTGCCAGCAGCGTAGCACCGACAGCCTACGAGCAGTACTTC.

This sequence joins TRBV19 and TRBJ1-2, with D maybe TRBD1 (6 bases). Germline CDR1 reads LNHDA; CDR2 reads SQIVND (reference sequence). The CDR3 contains 15 residues. Trimming removed 11 bases from V and 4 bases from J, with 23 bases in between. In DNA form, the CDR3 reads TGTGCCTCCTCTCGTGCGATAGGGGGATTCTATGGCTACACCTTC. This gives the protein CASSRAIGGFYGYTF.

This chain connects TRBV3-1 (or the pseudogene TRBV3-2) to TRBJ1-2; D unresolved. Between the trimmed V and J ends, which lost 3 bases and 7 bases, there was a span of 12 bases. Germline CDR1 and CDR2: LGHDT and YNNKEL (reference sequence). This CDR3 has 13 residues. CDR3 protein: CASSQIGGSGYTF. DNA for the CDR3: TGTGCCAGCAGCCAGATAGGAGGGTCTGGCTACACCTTC.

The chain carries TRBV10-2 and TRBJ2-7; D gene unclear. V lost 4 bases to trimming and J lost 6 bases, with 19 bases between them. Germline loops: CDR1 WSHSY, CDR2 SAAADI. The CDR3 has 15 amino acids. This chain's CDR3 is CASSGRSERATEQYF. In nucleotides, the CDR3 is TGCGCCAGCAGTGGTAGGTCCGAACGCGCTACCGAGCAGTACTTC.

CDR3 residues: CASRGLNNEQFF. In DNA form, the CDR3 reads TGTGCCAGCAGGGGCCTAAACAATGAGCAGTTCTTC. The chain combines TRBV12-3 or TRBV12-4 with TRBJ2-1; D gene uncertain. The CDR3 is 12 amino acids. V was shortened by 6 bases and J by 5 bases, with 8 bases between the two germline ends.

V usage is TRBV5-1 and J usage is TRBJ2-1, with 7 bases aligning to TRBD2. CDR3 size: 13 residues. V lost 4 bases and J lost 8; bases outside the gene matches: 6. Germline V gives CDR1 SGHRS, CDR2 YFSETQ. The CDR3 spells CASSTPGRDEQFF. The CDR3 DNA reads as TGCGCCAGCAGCACCCCGGGGAGGGATGAGCAGTTCTTC.

V is TRBV6-5 and J is TRBJ1-2; D call uncertain. The CDR3 is 13 residues long. Germline loops: CDR1 MNHEY, CDR2 SVGAGI. Between the trimmed V and J ends, which lost 7 bases and 2 bases, there was a span of 11 bases. The DNA of the CDR3 is TGTGCCAGCACCAAGGGCCCGAACTATGGCTACACCTTC. Translation gives CASTKGPNYGYTF.

The chain carries TRBV6-1 and TRBJ2-3; D assignment may be TRBD1 or TRBD2 (5 bases each). Per germline, CDR1 MNHNS and CDR2 SASEGT. CDR3 length equals 16 residues. Trimming stripped 3 bases from V and 2 bases from J, with 15 bases between. CDR3 nucleotides: TGTGCCAGCAGTGACTGGGGACGGAAAAACACAGATACGCAGTATTTT. It translates to CASSDWGRKNTDTQYF.

The chain couples TRBV13 to TRBJ2-2; 11 bases fit TRBD2. The CDR3 spans 18 residues. The germline CDR1 and CDR2 sequences are PRHDT and FYEKMQ (reference sequence). The V gene end was trimmed by 2 bases and the J gene end by 3 bases; junction bases not matched to a gene: 8. The CDR3 sequence: CASSLRLAGGPDTGELFF. The CDR3 nucleotides read TGTGCCAGCAGCTTAAGGCTAGCGGGGGGCCCGGACACCGGGGAGCTGTTTTTT.

J is TRBJ1-1 and V is TRBV6-5, with TRBD1 matching over 7 bases. The CDR3 contains 14 residues. The J segment lost 2 bases and the V segment lost 5 bases, leaving 5 bases of the junction unmatched. Germline loops: CDR1 MNHEY, CDR2 SVGAGI. CDR3 sequence: CASSPQGPNTEAFF. CDR3 coding DNA: TGTGCCAGCAGTCCACAGGGGCCCAACACTGAAGCTTTCTTT.

This clone is a singleton in its sample. The chain carries TRBV6-1 and TRBJ2-3; 7 bases agree with TRBD2. The CDR3 sequence is 14 residues long. V shed 3 bases, J shed 3 bases, and the junction held 3 bases outside the gene matches. Germline V gene lookup returns CDR1 MNHNS and CDR2 SASEGT. This CDR3 reads CASSEGGWTDTQYF. The CDR3 DNA is TGTGCCAGCAGTGAGGGAGGGTGGACAGATACGCAGTATTTT.

The V and J genes are TRBV6-5 and TRBJ2-3; D unclear. Germline CDR1 is MNHEY and CDR2 is SVGAGI. The CDR3 extends over 13 amino acids. Deletions cut 7 bases from V and 5 bases from J, with 13 bases between. CDR3 region: CASNPSPGDTQYF. DNA of the CDR3: TGTGCCAGCAATCCTTCTCCGGGAGATACGCAGTATTTT.

This clone appeared a few times. The chain carries TRBV30 and TRBJ1-2; D gene uncertain. Germline CDR1 GTSNPN, CDR2 SVGIG (reference sequence). The length of the CDR3 is 14 residues. Deletions cut 4 bases from V and 0 bases from J, with 12 bases between. The CDR3 protein is CAWKRSFSNYGYTF. The CDR3 bases are TGTGCCTGGAAACGGAGTTTTTCTAACTATGGCTACACCTTC. Full variable domain (rest looked up from reference TRBV30 and TRBJ1-2): SQTIHQWPATLVQPVGSPLSLECTVEGTSNPNLYWYRQAAGRGLQLLFYSVGIGQISSEVPQNLSASRPQDRQFILSSKKLLLSDSGFYLCAWKRSFSNYGYTFGSGTRLTVV.

The rearrangement uses TRBV4-1 and TRBJ2-7; D unclear. Trimming took off 5 bases at V and 2 bases at J, with 19 bases between the two ends. The CDR3 contains 16 residues. Germline V gene lookup returns CDR1 MGHRA and CDR2 YSYEKL. The CDR3 loop is CASSSRTERYAYEQYF. The CDR3, as DNA: TGCGCCAGCAGCTCACGGACGGAAAGATACGCCTACGAGCAGTACTTC.

The V and J genes are TRBV5-4 and TRBJ2-3; D unclear. CDR3 length: 12 residues. Looked up from germline, CDR1 is SGHNT and CDR2 is YYREEE (reference sequence). Trimming removed 3 bases from V and 2 bases from J, with 4 bases in between. CDR3 bases: TGTGCCAGCAGCTCAACCACAGATACGCAGTATTTT. Translated: CASSSTTDTQYF.

This chain links TRBV7-8 with TRBJ2-7, with D perhaps matching TRBD1 or TRBD2 (6 bases each). The CDR3 extends over 16 amino acids. V lost 5 bases to trimming and J lost 0 bases, with 17 bases between them. Looked up from germline, CDR1 is SGHVS and CDR2 is FQNEAQ. CDR3 sequence (DNA): TGTGCCAGCAGCAAAAGAAGTGGGGGGCGCTCCTACGAGCAGTACTTC. Amino acid sequence: CASSKRSGGRSYEQYF.

The chain uses TRBV5-1 and TRBJ1-1; D is ambiguous. The CDR3 is 12 residues long. The V end lost 3 bases, the J end lost 3 bases, and 6 bases lay between the germline ends. CDR1 is SGHRS and CDR2 is YFSETQ in the germline V gene. The CDR3 DNA is TGCGCCAGCAGCTATGGGGACACTGAAGCTTTCTTT. This translates into CASSYGDTEAFF.

This clone was seen once. The chain joins TRBV10-2 to TRBJ1-5; no clear D. Looked up from germline, CDR1 is WSHSY and CDR2 is SAAADI. The CDR3 sequence is 17 residues long. V lost 0 bases and J lost 0, with 12 bases in between. CDR3 sequence reads: CASSESGRKYSNQPQHF. CDR3 sequence (DNA): TGCGCCAGCAGTGAGTCTGGGCGGAAATATAGCAATCAGCCCCAGCATTTT.

The chain carries TRBV2 and TRBJ2-2; D is undetermined. V lost 4 bases and J lost 1, with 4 bases in between. Germline loops: CDR1 SNHLY, CDR2 FYNNEI. This CDR3 spans 13 amino acids. The CDR3 bases are TGTGCCAGCAGTGTTATGAACACCGGGGAGCTGTTTTTT. Translation: CASSVMNTGELFF.

The chain employs TRBV3-1 (or the pseudogene TRBV3-2) and TRBJ2-7; 9 bases line up with TRBD1. V lost 8 bases, J lost 2 bases, and 16 bases stayed unmatched. This CDR3 is 17 amino acids long. CDR1 and CDR2 (germline): LGHDT, YNNKEL (reference sequence). The CDR3 is CASQAAPGQGIPYEQYF. CDR3 bases: TGTGCCAGCCAAGCCGCACCGGGACAGGGAATTCCCTACGAGCAGTACTTC.